Below, one T cell receptor (beta chain) is given with its context. The data derive from a study of blood T cells in healthy people across ages. CDR1 and CDR2 (germline): SNHLY, FYNNEI. V lost 6 bases and J lost 5, with 14 bases in between. CDR3 length equals 13 residues. The authors ran a second PCR of about 7 to 11 cycles using a sample-barcoded 5' primer and a J-beta primer mix. TCRdb analysed the 5' RACE reads with MiXCR anew, one entry per CDR3 protein. The profile shows 600,000 or so distinct CDR3 sequences, roughly 21% of them singletons. The TCR was taken from a man in his 70s in good health. The chain uses TRBV2 and TRBJ2-7; unclear D gene. Source material: blood. CDR3 region: CASSWERANEQYF. The CDR3, as DNA: TGTGCCAGCAGCTGGGAAAGGGCAAACGAGCAGTACTTC.